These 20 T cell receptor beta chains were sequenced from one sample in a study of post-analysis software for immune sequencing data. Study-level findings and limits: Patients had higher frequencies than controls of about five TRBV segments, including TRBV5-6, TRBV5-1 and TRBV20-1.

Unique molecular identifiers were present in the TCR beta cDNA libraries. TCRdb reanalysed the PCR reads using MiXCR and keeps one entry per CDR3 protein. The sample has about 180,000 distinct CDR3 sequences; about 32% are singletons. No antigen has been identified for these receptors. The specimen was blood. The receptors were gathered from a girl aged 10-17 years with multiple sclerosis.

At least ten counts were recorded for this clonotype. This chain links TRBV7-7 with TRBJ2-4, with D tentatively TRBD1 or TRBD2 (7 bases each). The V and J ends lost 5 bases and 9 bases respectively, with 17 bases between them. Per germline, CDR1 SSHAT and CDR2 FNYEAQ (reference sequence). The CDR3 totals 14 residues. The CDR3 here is CASSPGGDRPIQYF. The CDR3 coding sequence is TGTGCCAGCAGCCCTGGGGGGGACAGACCCATTCAGTACTTC. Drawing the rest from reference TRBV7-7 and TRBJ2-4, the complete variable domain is GAGVSQSPRYKVTKRGQDVTLRCDPISSHATLYWYQQALGQGPEFLTYFNYEAQPDKSGLPSDRFSAERPEGSISTLTIQRTEQRDSAMYRCASSPGGDRPIQYFGAGTRLSVL.

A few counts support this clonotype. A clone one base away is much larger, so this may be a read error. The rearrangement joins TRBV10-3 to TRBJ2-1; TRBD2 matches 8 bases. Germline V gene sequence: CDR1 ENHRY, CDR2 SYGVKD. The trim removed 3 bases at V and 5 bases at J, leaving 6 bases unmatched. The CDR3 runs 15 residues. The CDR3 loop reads CAISDSGGGNNEQFF. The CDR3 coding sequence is TGTGCCATCAGTGATTCGGGGGGGGGAAACAATGAGCAGTTCTTC.

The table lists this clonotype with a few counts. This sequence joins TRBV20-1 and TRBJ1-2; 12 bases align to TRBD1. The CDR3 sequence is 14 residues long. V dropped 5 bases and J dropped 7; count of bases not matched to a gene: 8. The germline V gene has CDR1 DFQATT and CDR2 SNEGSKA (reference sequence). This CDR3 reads CSADPGTGGVGYTF. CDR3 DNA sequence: TGCAGTGCTGACCCCGGGACAGGGGGCGTTGGCTACACCTTC.

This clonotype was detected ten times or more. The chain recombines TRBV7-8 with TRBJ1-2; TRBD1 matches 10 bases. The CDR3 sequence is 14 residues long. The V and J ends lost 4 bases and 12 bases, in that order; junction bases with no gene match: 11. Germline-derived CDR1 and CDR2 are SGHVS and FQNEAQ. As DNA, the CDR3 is TGTGCCAGCAGCTACCAGACCGGGACAGGGGATAACACCTTC. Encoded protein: CASSYQTGTGDNTF.

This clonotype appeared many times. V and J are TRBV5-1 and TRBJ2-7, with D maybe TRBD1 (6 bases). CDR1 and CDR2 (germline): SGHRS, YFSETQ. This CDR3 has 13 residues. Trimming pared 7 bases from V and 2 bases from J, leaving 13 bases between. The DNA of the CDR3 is TGCGCCAGCTCCGACAGGACTGCCTACGAGCAGTACTTC. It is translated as CASSDRTAYEQYF.

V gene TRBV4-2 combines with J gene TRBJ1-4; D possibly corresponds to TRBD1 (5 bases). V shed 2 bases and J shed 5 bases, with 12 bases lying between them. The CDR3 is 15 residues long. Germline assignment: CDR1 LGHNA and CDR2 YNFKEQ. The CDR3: CASSQYRGENEKLFF. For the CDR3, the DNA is TGTGCCAGCAGCCAATACCGAGGGGAGAATGAAAAACTGTTTTTT.

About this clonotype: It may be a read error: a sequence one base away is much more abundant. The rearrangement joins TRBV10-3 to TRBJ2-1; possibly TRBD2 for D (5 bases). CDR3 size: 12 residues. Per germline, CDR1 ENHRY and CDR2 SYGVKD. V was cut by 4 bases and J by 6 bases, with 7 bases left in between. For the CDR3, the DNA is TGTGCCATCAGTGGGGAGAGCAATGAGCAGTTCTTC. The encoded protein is CAISGESNEQFF.

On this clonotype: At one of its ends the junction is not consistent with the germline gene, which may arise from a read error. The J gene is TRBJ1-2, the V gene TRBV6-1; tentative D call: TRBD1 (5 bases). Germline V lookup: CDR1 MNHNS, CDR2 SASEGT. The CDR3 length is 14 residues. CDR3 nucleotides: TGTGCCAGCAGTGAAGCCCCAGACAGCTATGGCCACACCTTC. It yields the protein CASSEAPDSYGHTF.

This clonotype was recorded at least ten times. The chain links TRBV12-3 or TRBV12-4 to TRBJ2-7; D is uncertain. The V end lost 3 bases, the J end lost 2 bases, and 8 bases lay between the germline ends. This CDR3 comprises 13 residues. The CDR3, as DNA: TGTGCCAGCAGTTTGGTCGTAGCCTACGAGCAGTACTTC. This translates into CASSLVVAYEQYF.

The CDR3 here is CASVADSLYYEQYF. The CDR3 DNA follows: TGTGCCAGCGTGGCGGACAGTCTTTACTACGAGCAGTACTTC. The genes are TRBV7-9 and TRBJ2-7; D is possibly TRBD1 (6 bases). Trimming cost V 8 bases and J 3 bases, with 17 bases left between them. The V gene's germline CDR1 is SEHNR and CDR2 FQNEAQ (reference sequence). This CDR3 has 14 residues.

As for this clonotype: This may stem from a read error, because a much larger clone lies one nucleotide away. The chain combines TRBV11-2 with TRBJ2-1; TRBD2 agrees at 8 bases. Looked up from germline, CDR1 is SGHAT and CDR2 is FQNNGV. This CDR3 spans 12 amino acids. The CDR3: CACSSGSDEQFF. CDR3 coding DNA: TGTGCCTGCAGCAGCGGGAGCGATGAGCAGTTCTTC.

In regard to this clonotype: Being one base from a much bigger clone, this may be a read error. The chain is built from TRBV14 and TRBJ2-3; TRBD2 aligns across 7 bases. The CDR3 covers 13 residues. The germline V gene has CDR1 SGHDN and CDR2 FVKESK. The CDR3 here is CVSRKRGSDTQYF. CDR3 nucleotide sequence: TGTGTCAGCAGAAAGCGGGGATCGGATACGCAGTATTTT. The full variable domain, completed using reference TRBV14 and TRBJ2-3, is EAGVTQFPSHSVIEKGQTVTLRCDPISGHDNLYWYRRVMGKEIKFLLHFVKESKQDESGMPNNRFLAERTGGTYSTLKVQPAELEDSGVYFCVSRKRGSDTQYFGPGTRLTVL.

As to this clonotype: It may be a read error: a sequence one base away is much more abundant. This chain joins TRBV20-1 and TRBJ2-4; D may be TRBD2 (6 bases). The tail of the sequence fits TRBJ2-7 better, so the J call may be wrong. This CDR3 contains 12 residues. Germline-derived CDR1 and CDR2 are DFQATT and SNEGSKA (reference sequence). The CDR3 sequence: CSAGRGEDEQYF. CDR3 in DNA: TGCAGTGCTGGACGTGGGGAGGACGAGCAGTACTTC.

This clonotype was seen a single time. The chain's CDR3 is CSAKGGANRDTQYF. The CDR3 coding sequence is TGCAGTGCTAAAGGGGGCGCGAATAGAGATACGCAGTATTTT. The J gene is TRBJ2-3, the V gene TRBV20-1; 7 bases map to TRBD1. The CDR3 covers 14 residues. V was clipped by 4 bases and J by 5 bases; unmatched bases: 9. CDR1 and CDR2 (germline): DFQATT, SNEGSKA (reference sequence).

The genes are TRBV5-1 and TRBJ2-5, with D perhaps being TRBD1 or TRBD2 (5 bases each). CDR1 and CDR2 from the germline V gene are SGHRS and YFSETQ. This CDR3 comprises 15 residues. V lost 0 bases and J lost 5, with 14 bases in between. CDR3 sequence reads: CASSLGVEGLETQYF. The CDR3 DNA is TGCGCCAGCAGCTTGGGTGTTGAGGGGCTGGAGACCCAGTACTTC.

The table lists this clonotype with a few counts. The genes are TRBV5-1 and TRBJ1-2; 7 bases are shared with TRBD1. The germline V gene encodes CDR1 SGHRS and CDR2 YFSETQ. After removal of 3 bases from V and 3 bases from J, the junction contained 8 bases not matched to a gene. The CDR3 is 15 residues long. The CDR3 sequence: CASSSTTGAHYGYTF. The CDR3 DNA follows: TGCGCCAGCAGCTCAACTACAGGGGCGCACTATGGCTACACCTTC.

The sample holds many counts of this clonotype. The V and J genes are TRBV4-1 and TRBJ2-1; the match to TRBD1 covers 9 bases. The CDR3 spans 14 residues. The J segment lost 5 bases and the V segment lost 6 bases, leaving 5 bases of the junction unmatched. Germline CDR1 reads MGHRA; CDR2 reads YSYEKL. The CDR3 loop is CASRKTGGNNEQFF. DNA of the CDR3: TGCGCCAGCAGGAAGACAGGGGGAAACAATGAGCAGTTCTTC.

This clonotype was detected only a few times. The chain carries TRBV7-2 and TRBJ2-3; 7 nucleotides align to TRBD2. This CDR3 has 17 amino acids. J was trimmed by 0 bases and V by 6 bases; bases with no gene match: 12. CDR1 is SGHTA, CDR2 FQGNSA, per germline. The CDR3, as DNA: TGTGCCAGCAGGAAAAGGGCCGCTAGCGGTAGCACAGATACGCAGTATTTT. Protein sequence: CASRKRAASGSTDTQYF. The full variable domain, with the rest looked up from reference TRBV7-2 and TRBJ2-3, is GAGVSQSPSNKVTEKGKDVELRCDPISGHTALYWYRQSLGQGLEFLIYFQGNSAPDKSGLPSDRFSAERTGGSVSTLTIQRTQQEDSAVYLCASRKRAASGSTDTQYFGPGTRLTVL.

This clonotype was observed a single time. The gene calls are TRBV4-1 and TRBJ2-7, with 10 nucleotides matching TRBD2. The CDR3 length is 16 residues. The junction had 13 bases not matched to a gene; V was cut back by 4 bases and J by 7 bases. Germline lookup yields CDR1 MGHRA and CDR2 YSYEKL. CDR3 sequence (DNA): TGCGCCAGCAGCCCGAAGACTAGCGGGTTCAACAATGAGCAGTACTTC. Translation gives CASSPKTSGFNNEQYF.

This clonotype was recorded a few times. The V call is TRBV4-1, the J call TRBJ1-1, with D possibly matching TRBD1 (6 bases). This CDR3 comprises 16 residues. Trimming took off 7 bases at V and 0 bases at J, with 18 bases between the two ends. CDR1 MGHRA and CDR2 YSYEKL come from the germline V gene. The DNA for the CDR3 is TGCGCCAGCATAAAAACTCGGGGGGCCATGAACACTGAAGCTTTCTTT. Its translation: CASIKTRGAMNTEAFF.